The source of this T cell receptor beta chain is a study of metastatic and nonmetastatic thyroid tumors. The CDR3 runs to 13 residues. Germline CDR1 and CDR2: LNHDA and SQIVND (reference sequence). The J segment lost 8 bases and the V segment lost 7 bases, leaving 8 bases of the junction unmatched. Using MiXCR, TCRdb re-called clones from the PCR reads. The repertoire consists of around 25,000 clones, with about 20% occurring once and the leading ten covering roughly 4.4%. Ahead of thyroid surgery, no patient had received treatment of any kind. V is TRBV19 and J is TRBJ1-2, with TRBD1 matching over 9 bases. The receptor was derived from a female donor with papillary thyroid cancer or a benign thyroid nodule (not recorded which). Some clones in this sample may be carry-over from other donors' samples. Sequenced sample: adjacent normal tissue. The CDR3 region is CASITGQGRGYTF. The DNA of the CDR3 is TGTGCCAGTATTACGGGACAGGGTCGCGGCTACACCTTC.